This paragraph covers one TCR beta chain sequence. The data are from a study of blood T cell repertoires in COVID-19. Study at large: There were acute and convalescent COVID-19 samples, and they came from the United States, Italy and Spain. T cells, B-cell-depleted T cells, or PBMCs supplied cDNA or gDNA.

Original methodology: From reference gene primer amplification, estimates of nucleated cell counts were derived. Data came from immunoSEQ multiplex PCR; TCRdb stores just in-frame clones and leaves some out. That table furnishes V, J and clone size, whereas the DNA furnished D and trimming. The sample has 150,000 to 200,000 clones, approximately 90% seen once. The CDR3 totals 15 residues. The ends lost 3 bases at V and 4 bases at J; junction bases unmatched: 6. From germline, CDR1 is SGHTA and CDR2 FQGNSA. This clonotype was sampled from a woman aged 45-65 years with acute or convalescent COVID-19. The chain uses TRBV7-2 and TRBJ2-3, with 8 positions matching TRBD2. Sample: peripheral blood. The CDR3, as DNA: TGTGCCAGCAGCTTGCTTCGAGCGGGAGCAGATACGCAGTATTTT. This codes for CASSLLRAGADTQYF.